The entry below describes one TCR beta chain. The specificity of this receptor is unknown. Within one base of it there is no much larger clone, and no base qualities were kept. Other DNA sequences in the sample encode the same CDR3. CD8 naive samples were obtained by positive selection for CCR7 among CD45RO-negative cells, yielding a CD45RA+CCR7+ population from which TemRA cells were excluded. Healthy HIV-negative adults with no recently reported acute infections or vaccinations were included as donors. Every donor was a Caucasian adult living in Nashville, Tennessee, USA. Blood was obtained by leukapheresis, after which PBMCs were separated by Ficoll-Histopaque density gradient centrifugation and cryopreserved in liquid nitrogen vapor phase. Analytical flow cytometry was used to check the purity and quantity of each magnetically sorted T cell population. Each sorted fraction had its genomic DNA isolated and then quantified by UV absorbance on a Nanodrop 2000c.

This specimen belongs to a study of shared clonotypes between healthy human individuals (dated by TCRdb to 2020 to 2022). For the study in its entirety: The cohort comprised two women and three men aged 18 to 49 years. Per donor, leukapheresis produced somewhere between about 0.94 and 10 billion PBMCs. Libraries were prepared and TCR repertoires were sequenced by different laboratories using diverse techniques, in order to increase sequencing depth and limit assay-specific biases. For each donor, three plates each were used for CD4 naive and CD4 memory, two plates were used for CD8 naive, and one plate was used for CD8 memory. To estimate repertoire size and how much clonotype sharing occurs between individuals, the study deeply sequenced the blood TCR repertoires of 5 or 6 healthy adults. The paper's findings and limits, for the study overall: The genetic and exposure-history diversity represented was limited by the small number of donors. Naive subsets generally had larger estimated clonotype richness than memory subsets. Sharing across several donors was observed for approximately 5% of naive CD4, around 3.5% of naive CD8, over 2% of memory CD4, and roughly 0.43% of memory CD8 clonotypes. Compared with non-shared clonotypes, clonotypes shared by all four sorted-subset donors had higher generation probabilities. Sampling was restricted to blood, and TCR repertoires in tissues likely differ from the TCR repertoires found in blood. Incomplete sequencing was indicated by rarefaction of sorted-subset datasets, despite the large sequencing depth. Pairwise subsampling indicated that sequencing depth was expected to affect the degree of clonotype sharing among donors.

Using the deep immunoSEQ assay, multiplex PCR amplified TCR CDR3 regions from genomic DNA. For each cell subset, the extracted genomic DNA was distributed evenly across all wells of several immunoSEQ 96-well plates, and each plate served as one replicate. For sorted subsets, roughly 190 ng of genomic DNA, equivalent to some 33,000 T cell genomes, went into each replicate PCR. Purified libraries were quantified with a Qubit 3.0 fluorometer, sized on a Bioanalyzer 2100, and re-quantified with the KAPA Library Quantification kit. Every immunoSEQ 96-well plate was sequenced on a separate single-read 150-cycle Illumina NextSeq 550 flow cell. Per the original workflow: The immunoSEQ output contained only junctional sequences without quality scores, so filtering could not match that applied to full-length reads. Sequences were annotated with PyIR, a Python wrapper for IgBLAST v1.9, and V/J genes and CDR3 were assigned using IMGT germline references. Reads were filtered out if the reads had weak V/J assignments (E-value above 1e-6), no CDR3, stop codons, out-of-frame junctions, or ambiguous translated residues. V3J clonotypes were defined as sequences sharing the same inferred V gene, J gene, and CDR3 amino acid sequence. To compute the percentage overlap between repertoires, the number of shared unique clonotypes was divided by the size of the smaller repertoire. RTK rarefaction, the Chao1 estimator, and Recon v2.1 estimates of unobserved clonotypes were used to assess repertoire richness. Generation probabilities for all TCRbeta clonotypes obtained by the gDNA method from a handful of donors were computed using OLGA. As stored in TCRdb, this immuneACCESS dataset retains in-frame rearrangements with V and J assigned. A fraction of the clones does not appear; measured against another copy, unresolved V genes explain less than half of the discrepancy, and the remainder lacks a known reason. V and J calls and clone size come straight from that table; D and trimming were deduced from the DNA. The sample profile shows 550,000 to 650,000 clones; approximately 96% of them were found once. The leading ten clones occupy 0.095% to 0.13% of the sample.

The CDR3, from cysteine to phenylalanine, totals 11 residues. The CDR3 DNA has 33 bases and is translated from base 1. V drops 5 bases and J drops 8 bases, leaving 8 bases in between. The germline V gene sets CDR1 to MDHEN and CDR2 to SYDVKM. The TCR originated in a woman aged 25-40 years in good health. Sequencing was done on a sample of naive CD8+ T cells sorted from blood. This specimen's cell subset or site label, per the study, means: CD45RA+CCR7+. The chain is made from TRBV28 and TRBJ2-3, and possibly TRBD2, on 5 matching bases. In nucleotide form, the sequence is TGTGCCAGCAGTATCCGGGGTACGCAGTATTTT. This is translated as CASSIRGTQYF. Full variable domain (CDR3 extended with the reference TRBV28 and TRBJ2-3 proteins): DVKVTQSSRYLVKRTGEKVFLECVQDMDHENMFWYRQDPGLGLRLIYFSYDVKMKEKGDIPEGYSVSREKKERFSLILESASTNQTSMYLCASSIRGTQYFGPGTRLTVL.